The T cell receptor beta chain under discussion was sequenced for a study of graft-versus-host responses after intestinal transplantation. TCRdb's copy holds only in-frame clones and misses some; the assay was immunoSEQ multiplex PCR. In the table there are about 92,000 clones, 83% of which are singletons. Concerning this clone itself: What it binds is unknown.

The ends were cut back, 2 bases at V and 6 bases at J, with 14 bases in the middle. Germline V gives CDR1 ENHRY, CDR2 SYGVKD. This CDR3 has 16 amino acids. Specimen: unstimulated CD8+ T cells sorted from spleen or lymph node cells, collected before intestinal transplant. The source of this sequence is a human donor who received an intestinal transplant. The rearrangement links TRBV10-3 to TRBJ1-6; D is perhaps TRBD1 (5 bases). CDR3 sequence: CAISERRVVGNSPLHF. CDR3 nucleotides: TGTGCCATCAGTGAGCGCAGGGTCGTCGGTAATTCACCCCTCCACTTT.